The present TCR beta chain was sequenced within a study of human versus mouse CDR3 diversity and MHC coevolution. Looking at the study overall: Between about 0.6 x 10^7 and 1.6 x 10^7 valid reads came from each sample.

The CDR3 consists of 12 residues. Overall study findings and caveats: Approximately 1.7 million TCR beta clonotypes were estimated for humans, the largest repertoire. In humans, T-cell selection involved more than five MHC II alleles.

Profiling relied on immunoSEQ multiplex PCR, and the TCRdb table lists in-frame clones only, not all of them. The table has some 82,000 clones, roughly 93% seen once. As to this clone: Its antigen is not identified. One end of the junction varies from germline; a read error may be responsible.

Sorting isolated naive CD4 T cells lacking CD45RO and expressing CD62L. The TCR sequence derives from a person aged 25 to 75 in good health. The sample consisted of naive CD4+ T cells from blood. The subset denotes: CD45RO-negative CD62L-positive naive CD4 T cells. J is TRBJ2-2 and V is TRBV23-1; D gene unclear. TRBV23-1 is labeled an ORF, and its function is uncertain. The CDR3 protein is CASSQSTAVRPF. The DNA for the CDR3 is TGCGCCAGCAGTCAATCAACTGCGGTAAGGCCTTTT.